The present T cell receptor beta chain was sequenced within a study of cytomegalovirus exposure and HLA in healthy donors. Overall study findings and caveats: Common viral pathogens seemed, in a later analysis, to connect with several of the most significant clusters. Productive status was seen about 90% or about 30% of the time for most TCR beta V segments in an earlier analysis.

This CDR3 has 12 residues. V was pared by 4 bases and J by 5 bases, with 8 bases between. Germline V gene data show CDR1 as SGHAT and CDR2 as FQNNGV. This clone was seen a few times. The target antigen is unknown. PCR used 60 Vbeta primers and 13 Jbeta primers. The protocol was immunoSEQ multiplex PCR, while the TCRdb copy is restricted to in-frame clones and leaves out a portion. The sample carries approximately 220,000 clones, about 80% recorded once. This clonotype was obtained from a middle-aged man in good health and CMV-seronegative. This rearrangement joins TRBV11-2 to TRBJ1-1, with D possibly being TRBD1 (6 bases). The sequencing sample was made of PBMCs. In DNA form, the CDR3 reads TGTGCCAGCAGCTCCACAGGGACTGAAGCTTTCTTT. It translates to CASSSTGTEAFF.